A selection of T cell receptor beta chains follows, all from one sample in a study of blood T cells in healthy people across ages. A single record per CDR3 protein comes from TCRdb applying MiXCR to the 5' RACE reads. The sample comprises 1.5 million to 2 million distinct CDR3 sequences, 40% to 55% of which are singletons, and less than 2.5% rests with the top ten. Material: blood. The receptors stem from a woman between 35 and 50 years old in good health. The conserved cysteine and the conserved F or W are not part of the CDR3 here. Fields, in order: J gene, V gene, clone size, CDR3 protein. Clone sizes are given selectively: once, few, many, or a class where the clone is expanded.

TRBJ2-1 | TRBV6-2/TRBV6-3 | - | ASSYVLQTGLEDEQF
TRBJ2-3 | TRBV5-1 | - | ASSLGDRSSSTDTQY
TRBJ2-5 | TRBV6-1 | once | ASSELAPGQETQY
TRBJ2-7 | TRBV7-8 | - | ASSLEVSGRREQY
- | TRBV7-9 | - | ASSSFSGGPYNEQY
TRBJ2-4 | TRBV6-5 | - | ASSYSGQPEVAKNIQY
TRBJ2-3 | TRBV7-2 | - | ASSLELILTGHTDTQY
TRBJ1-5 | TRBV20-1 | few | SAETGIQPQH
TRBJ2-5 | TRBV10-3 | few | AISGGAGETQY
TRBJ2-5 | TRBV2 | - | ASRSRGIGETQY
TRBJ2-3 | TRBV5-1 | - | ASSLITAGDTQY
TRBJ2-1 | TRBV4-3 | - | ASSQNEDVGEQF
TRBJ2-4 | TRBV9 | - | ASSTGTSGGNIQY
TRBJ2-5 | TRBV7-2 | few | ASSSRMMLETQY
TRBJ2-7 | TRBV4-3 | few | ASSQGMGSEQY
TRBJ1-5 | TRBV12-3/TRBV12-4 | few | ASTQLDQPQH
- | TRBV29-1 | once | SVLTGVGEQY
TRBJ2-1 | TRBV18 | few | ASSPPPGWGEQF
TRBJ1-5 | TRBV5-6 | - | ASSLAVGEISFGNQPQH
TRBJ2-6 | TRBV11-2 | - | ASSLVRGGQGATGANVLT
TRBJ2-7 | TRBV28 | - | ASSFRAGTHYEQY
TRBJ1-2 | TRBV7-2 | - | ASSLAVAGGNYGYT
TRBJ2-1 | TRBV5-1 | - | ASSPRQGGTYEQF
TRBJ2-5 | TRBV24-1 | - | ATSAPGTGTREQETQY
TRBJ1-2 | TRBV29-1 | few | SVVYRNYGYT
- | TRBV4-3 | - | ASSQGFLESDEQY
TRBJ2-7 | TRBV24-1 | - | ATSEGTVPYEQY
TRBJ2-7 | TRBV7-2 | few | ASSLGNGLGRGSYEQY
TRBJ1-2 | TRBV29-1 | once | SADRGSYGYT
TRBJ2-4 | TRBV3-1 | many | ASSQDLAKNIQY
TRBJ2-7 | TRBV5-1 | - | ASRPTTLSSYEQY
TRBJ2-7 | TRBV21-1 | few | ASTQDNPYEQY
TRBJ2-5 | TRBV5-1 | - | ASRLGPGQQETQY
TRBJ2-3 | TRBV28 | few | ASSPWTSGGIVNTQY
TRBJ1-2 | TRBV20-1 | - | SARWDRGSGYT
TRBJ1-2 | TRBV9 | once | ASGALGTSYGYT
TRBJ2-7 | TRBV7-2 | - | ASSLGPDRGYYEQY
TRBJ2-3 | TRBV20-1 | few | SARDSSKGLSTDTQY
TRBJ2-6 | TRBV29-1 | few | SVVRTALSGANVLT
TRBJ2-1 | TRBV6-6 | - | ASSPGGTNNEQF
TRBJ1-2 | TRBV5-1 | - | ASSLGGTSDYGYT
TRBJ1-6 | TRBV7-2 | few | ASSLDAGARSPLH
TRBJ1-2 | TRBV5-1 | - | ASSLVAGGGYGYT
TRBJ2-2 | TRBV6-2/TRBV6-3 | - | ASSPLYTGELF
TRBJ2-5 | TRBV10-1 | - | ASSLQESFETQY
- | TRBV5-1 | few | ASSLRSGLQTGTQY
- | TRBV6-2/TRBV6-3 | - | ASNYPGGVETQY
TRBJ2-5 | TRBV20-1 | - | SARDPELTGGGWTQY
TRBJ2-3 | TRBV4-1 | - | ASSQVLQRSTDTQY